The 9 T cell receptor beta chains below were found in one sample sequenced in a study of early T cells in non-severe SARS-CoV-2 infection. From the 5' RACE reads, TCRdb called clonotypes with MiXCR, one entry per CDR3 protein. The sample yields about 49,000 distinct CDR3 sequences, approximately 12% seen once. Sequenced: whole blood. The receptors here all came from an adult who was a healthcare worker with PCR-confirmed SARS-CoV-2 infection or an uninfected control (not recorded which).

This clonotype occurred a few times. The chain combines TRBV6-6 with TRBJ1-1, with a weak D call TRBD1 (6 bases). V lost 6 bases and J 1 base, leaving 9 bases between the germline ends. Germline CDR1 MNHNY, CDR2 SVGAGI (reference sequence). This CDR3 contains 13 residues. The CDR3 DNA follows: TGTGCCAGCAGCACACAGGGGAACACTGAAGCTTTCTTT. As protein: CASSTQGNTEAFF.

This clonotype was counted a few times. The CDR3 is CSVGLAGGRNEQFF. CDR3 DNA sequence: TGCAGCGTAGGACTAGCGGGAGGCCGCAATGAGCAGTTCTTC. This chain joins TRBV29-1 and TRBJ2-1, with 14 bases identical to TRBD2. V lost 6 bases, J lost 6 bases, and 4 bases stayed unmatched. The CDR3 totals 14 residues. Germline CDR1 is SQVTM and CDR2 is ANQGSEA.

The V gene is TRBV28, the J gene TRBJ1-1; no reliable D call. Germline V lookup: CDR1 MDHEN, CDR2 SYDVKM. The CDR3 contains 13 residues. V was shortened by 2 bases and J by 9 bases, with 13 bases between the two germline ends. The CDR3 DNA is TGTGCCAGCAGTTTAGTCCAGGCAACAAAAGCTTTCTTT. It codes for CASSLVQATKAFF.

This clonotype was seen a few times. This chain's CDR3 is CASSLEPTRTSDTQYF. CDR3 sequence (DNA): TGCGCCAGCAGCTTGGAACCTACCAGGACGTCTGATACGCAGTATTTT. V is TRBV5-1 and J is TRBJ2-3; D is ambiguous. Trimming pared 0 bases from V and 6 bases from J, leaving 17 bases between. Germline assignment: CDR1 SGHRS and CDR2 YFSETQ. The CDR3 extends over 16 amino acids.

This clonotype has just a few counts. The chain uses TRBV19 and TRBJ2-2, with TRBD2 matching over 15 bases. This CDR3 is 15 amino acids long. V lost 7 bases to trimming and J lost 13 bases; unmatched junction nucleotides: 10. Germline CDR1 and CDR2: LNHDA and SQIVND (reference sequence). The CDR3 bases are TGTGCCAGTACCTCGGGACTAGCGGGAGGTAGAGGGCTGTTTTTT. It encodes CASTSGLAGGRGLFF. Full variable domain (outside the CDR3, taken from reference TRBV19 and TRBJ2-2): DGGITQSPKYLFRKEGQNVTLSCEQNLNHDAMYWYRQDPGQGLRLIYYSQIVNDFQKGDIAEGYSVSREKKESFPLTVTSAQKNPTAFYLCASTSGLAGGRGLFFGEGSRLTVL.

This clonotype was counted many times. The V call is TRBV9, the J call TRBJ2-2, with 9 bases identical to TRBD2. The CDR3 runs to 18 residues. Losses at the gene ends were 0 bases for V and 4 bases for J; bases not matched to a gene: 10. CDR1 is SGDLS and CDR2 is YYNGEE in the germline V gene. CDR3 sequence: CASSVGLAGTMTTGELFF. In nucleotides, the CDR3 is TGTGCCAGCAGCGTAGGGCTAGCGGGGACTATGACCACCGGGGAGCTGTTTTTT.

This clonotype was counted many times. This chain links TRBV13 with TRBJ2-3, with TRBD2 matching 12 bases. Trimming took 4 bases from V and 2 from J; bases not matched to a gene: 7. Germline V lookup: CDR1 PRHDT, CDR2 FYEKMQ (reference sequence). The CDR3 totals 17 residues. As DNA, the CDR3 is TGTGCCAGCAGCTCCAGGACTAGCGGGGACTCCACAGATACGCAGTATTTT. Its translation is CASSSRTSGDSTDTQYF. The entire variable domain, with the rest obtained from reference TRBV13 and TRBJ2-3, is as follows: AAGVIQSPRHLIKEKRETATLKCYPIPRHDTVYWYQQGPGQDPQFLISFYEKMQSDKGSIPDRFSAQQFSDYHSELNMSSLELGDSALYFCASSSRTSGDSTDTQYFGPGTRLTVL.

V usage is TRBV6-1 and J usage is TRBJ1-1, with a tentative D call TRBD1 (6 bases). Trimming left V 7 bases short and J 0 bases short, with 15 bases between. Per the germline V gene, CDR1 is MNHNS and CDR2 is SASEGT. The CDR3 is 15 residues long. For the CDR3, the DNA is TGTGCCAGCATCCCAGGGGCGATCTTGAACACTGAAGCTTTCTTT. Translated, it gives CASIPGAILNTEAFF.

This clonotype appeared many times. The chain carries TRBV30 and TRBJ1-6, with D uncertain. This CDR3 is 15 amino acids long. The V and J ends lost 3 bases and 4 bases respectively, with 13 bases between them. Germline CDR1 GTSNPN, CDR2 SVGIG (reference sequence). This CDR3 is CAWREWSQYNSPLHF. Here the CDR3 DNA reads TGTGCCTGGAGAGAGTGGTCGCAGTATAATTCACCCCTCCACTTT.